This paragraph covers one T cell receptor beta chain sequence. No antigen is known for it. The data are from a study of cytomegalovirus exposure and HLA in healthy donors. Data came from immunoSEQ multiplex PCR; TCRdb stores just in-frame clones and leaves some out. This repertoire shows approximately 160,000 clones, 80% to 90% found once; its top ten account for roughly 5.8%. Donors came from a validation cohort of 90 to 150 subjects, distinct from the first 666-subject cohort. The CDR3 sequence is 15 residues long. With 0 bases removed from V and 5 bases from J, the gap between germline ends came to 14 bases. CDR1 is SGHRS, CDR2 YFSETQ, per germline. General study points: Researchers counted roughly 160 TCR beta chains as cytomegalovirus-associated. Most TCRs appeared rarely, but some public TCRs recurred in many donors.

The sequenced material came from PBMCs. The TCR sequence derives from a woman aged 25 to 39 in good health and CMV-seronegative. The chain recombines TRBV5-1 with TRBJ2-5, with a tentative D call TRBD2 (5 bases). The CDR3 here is CASSLGGMVWETQYF. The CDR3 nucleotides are TGCGCCAGCAGCTTGGGAGGGATGGTGTGGGAGACCCAGTACTTC.